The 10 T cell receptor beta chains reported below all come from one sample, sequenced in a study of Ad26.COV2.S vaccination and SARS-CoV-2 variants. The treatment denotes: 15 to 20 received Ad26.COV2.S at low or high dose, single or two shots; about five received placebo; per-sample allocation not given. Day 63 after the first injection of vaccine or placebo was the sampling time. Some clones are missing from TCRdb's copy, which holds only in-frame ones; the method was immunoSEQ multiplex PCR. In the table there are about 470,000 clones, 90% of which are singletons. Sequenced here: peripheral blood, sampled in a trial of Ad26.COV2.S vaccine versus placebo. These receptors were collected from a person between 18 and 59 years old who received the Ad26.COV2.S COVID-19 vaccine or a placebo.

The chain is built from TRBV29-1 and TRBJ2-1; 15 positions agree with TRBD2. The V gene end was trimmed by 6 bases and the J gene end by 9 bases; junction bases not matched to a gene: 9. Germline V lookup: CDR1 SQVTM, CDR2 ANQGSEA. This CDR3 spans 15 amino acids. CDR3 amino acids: CSVLRTSGRDGEQFF. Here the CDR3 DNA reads TGCAGCGTCCTAAGGACTAGCGGGAGGGATGGTGAGCAGTTCTTC.

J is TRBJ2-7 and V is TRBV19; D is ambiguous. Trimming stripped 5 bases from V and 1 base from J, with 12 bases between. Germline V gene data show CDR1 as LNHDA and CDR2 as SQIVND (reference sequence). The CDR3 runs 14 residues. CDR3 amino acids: CASSDTARSYEQYF. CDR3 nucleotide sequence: TGTGCCAGTAGTGACACGGCCAGATCCTACGAGCAGTACTTC.

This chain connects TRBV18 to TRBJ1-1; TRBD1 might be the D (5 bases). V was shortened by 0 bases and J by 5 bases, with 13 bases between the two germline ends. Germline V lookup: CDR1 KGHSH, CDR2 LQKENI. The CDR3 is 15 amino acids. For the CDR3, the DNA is TGTGCCAGCTCACCACCGGGGTGGGGGGGGACTGAAGCTTTCTTT. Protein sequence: CASSPPGWGGTEAFF.

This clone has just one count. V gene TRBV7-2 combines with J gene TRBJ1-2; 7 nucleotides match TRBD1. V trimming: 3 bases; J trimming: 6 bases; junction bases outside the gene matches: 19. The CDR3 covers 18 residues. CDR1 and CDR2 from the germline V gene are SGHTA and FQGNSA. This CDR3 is CASSLRRSVGQAGHGYTF. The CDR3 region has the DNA TGTGCCAGCAGCTTGCGTCGGTCCGTTGGACAGGCAGGGCATGGCTACACCTTC.

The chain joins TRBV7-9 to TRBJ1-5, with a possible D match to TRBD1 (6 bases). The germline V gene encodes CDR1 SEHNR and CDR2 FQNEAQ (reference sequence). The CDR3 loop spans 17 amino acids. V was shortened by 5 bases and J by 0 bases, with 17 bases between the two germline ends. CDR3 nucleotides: TGTGCCAGCAGCAGAATTAGGACAGTCGATAGCAATCAGCCCCAGCATTTT. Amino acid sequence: CASSRIRTVDSNQPQHF.

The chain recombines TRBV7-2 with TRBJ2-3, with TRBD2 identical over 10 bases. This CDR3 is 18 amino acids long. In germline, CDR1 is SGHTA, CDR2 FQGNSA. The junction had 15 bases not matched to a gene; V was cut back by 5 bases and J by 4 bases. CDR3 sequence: CASSPRTSGFPGADTQYF. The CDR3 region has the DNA TGTGCCAGCAGCCCCCGGACTAGCGGTTTCCCGGGCGCAGATACGCAGTATTTT.

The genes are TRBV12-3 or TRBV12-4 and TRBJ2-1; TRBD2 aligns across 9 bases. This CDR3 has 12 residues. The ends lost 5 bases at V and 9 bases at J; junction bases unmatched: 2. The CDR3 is CASSEGLAEQFF. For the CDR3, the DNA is TGTGCCAGCAGTGAGGGACTAGCTGAGCAGTTCTTC.

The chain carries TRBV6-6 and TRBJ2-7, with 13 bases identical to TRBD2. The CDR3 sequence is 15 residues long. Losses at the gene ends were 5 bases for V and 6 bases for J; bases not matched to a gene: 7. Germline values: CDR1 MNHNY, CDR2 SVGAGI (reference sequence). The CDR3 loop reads CASSPGLAGDREQYF. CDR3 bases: TGTGCCAGCAGTCCCGGACTAGCGGGAGATCGCGAGCAGTACTTC.

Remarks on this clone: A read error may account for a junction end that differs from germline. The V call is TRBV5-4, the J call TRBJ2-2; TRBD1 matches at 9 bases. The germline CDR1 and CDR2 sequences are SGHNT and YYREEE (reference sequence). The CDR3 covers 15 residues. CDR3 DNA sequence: TGTGCCAGCAGCCCAGGACAGGGGAACCCCGGGGAGCTGTTTTTT. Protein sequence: CASSPGQGNPGELFF.

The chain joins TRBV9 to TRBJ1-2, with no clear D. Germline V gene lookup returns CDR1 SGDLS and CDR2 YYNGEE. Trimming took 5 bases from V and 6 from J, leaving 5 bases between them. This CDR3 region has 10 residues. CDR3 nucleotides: TGTGCCAGCAGTCGACATGGCTACACCTTC. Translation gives CASSRHGYTF.